This record covers a single T cell receptor beta chain. What it binds is not known. TCRdb's copy holds only in-frame clones and misses some; the assay was immunoSEQ multiplex PCR. This table holds around 3,000 clones, 65% to 70% found once. CDR1 MNHEY and CDR2 SMNVEV come from the germline V gene (reference sequence). The CDR3 loop spans 15 amino acids. Trimming removed 6 bases from V and 3 bases from J; junction bases left unmatched: 10. Isolating CD4+ and CD8+ cells involved positive magnetic bead selection on an AutoMACS. Their purity was then checked by flow cytometry. The data belong to a study of somatic mutations in cytotoxic T cells in rheumatoid arthritis. Study outcomes and limitations: Adjustment for multiple comparisons was not applied to the slight TRBV07 underrepresentation observed in rheumatoid arthritis patients. Antigens targeted by the expanded CD8+ clones were unknown.

The rearrangement links TRBV27 to TRBJ2-7; 8 nucleotides line up with TRBD1. The TCR comes from a woman aged 18 to 35 with rheumatoid arthritis. Material: CD8+ T cells sorted from synovial fluid. The CDR3 coding sequence is TGTGCCAGCAGCCCGTCGGGACAGGCCGACTACGAGCAGTACTTC. Its translation is CASSPSGQADYEQYF.